The rows below give T cell receptor beta chains drawn from one sample of a study of identical twins. TCRdb ran MiXCR on the 5' RACE reads and lists one entry per CDR3 protein. Here the sample spans 350,000 or so distinct CDR3 sequences, 12% being singletons. These data were likewise used in another study, on yellow fever vaccine responses in identical twins.

The sequenced sample consisted of CD8+ T cells sorted from blood. The receptors originated from a woman aged 18-35 years in good health. CDR3s include the opening cysteine and the closing phenylalanine or tryptophan. D genes are given only for firm matches. For some rows the clone size is stated as once, few or many, or as a class when expanded; others skip it.

clone_size: many
d_call: -
j_call: TRBJ1-1
v_call: TRBV29-1
cdr3_aa: CSAWAEMNTEAFF
cdr3_nt: TGCAGCGCCTGGGCAGAAATGAACACTGAAGCTTTCTTT

clone_size: few
d_call: TRBD2
j_call: TRBJ2-1
v_call: TRBV9
cdr3_aa: CASSKSGGAGNEQFF
cdr3_nt: TGTGCCAGCAGCAAAAGCGGGGGGGCGGGCAATGAGCAGTTCTTC

clone_size: -
d_call: -
j_call: TRBJ2-7
v_call: TRBV5-1
cdr3_aa: CASSLAGVNYEQYF
cdr3_nt: TGCGCCAGCAGCTTGGCAGGGGTTAATTACGAGCAGTACTTC

clone_size: -
d_call: -
j_call: TRBJ2-2
v_call: TRBV18
cdr3_aa: CASSPGEYTGELFF
cdr3_nt: TGTGCCAGCTCACCAGGGGAGTACACCGGGGAGCTGTTTTTT

clone_size: few
d_call: -
j_call: TRBJ1-1
v_call: TRBV4-2
cdr3_aa: CASSDRQGPDEAFF
cdr3_nt: TGTGCCAGCAGCGATCGGCAGGGTCCGGATGAAGCTTTCTTT

clone_size: many
d_call: -
j_call: TRBJ2-1
v_call: TRBV12-3/TRBV12-4
cdr3_aa: CASIHPQIPIPINNEQFF
cdr3_nt: TGTGCCAGCATCCACCCCCAGATCCCAATCCCTATAAACAATGAGCAGTTCTTC

clone_size: -
d_call: TRBD1
j_call: TRBJ1-2
v_call: TRBV7-9
cdr3_aa: CASSHLDRDGYTF
cdr3_nt: TGTGCCAGCAGCCACCTAGACAGGGATGGCTACACCTTC

clone_size: few
d_call: TRBD2
j_call: TRBJ2-3
v_call: TRBV6-1
cdr3_aa: CASSRLRPGLARSDTQYF
cdr3_nt: TGTGCCAGCAGCCGACTACGACCGGGACTAGCGAGGTCAGATACGCAGTATTTT

clone_size: many
d_call: -
j_call: TRBJ2-7
v_call: TRBV12-3/TRBV12-4
cdr3_aa: CASSHGQSYEQYF
cdr3_nt: TGTGCCAGCAGCCATGGACAGAGCTACGAGCAGTACTTC

clone_size: -
d_call: -
j_call: TRBJ2-1
v_call: TRBV7-9
cdr3_aa: CASSRGPLNEQFF
cdr3_nt: TGTGCCAGCAGCCGCGGACCCCTCAATGAGCAGTTCTTC

clone_size: few
d_call: TRBD2
j_call: TRBJ2-7
v_call: TRBV9
cdr3_aa: CASSRGLAGPEQYF
cdr3_nt: TGTGCCAGCAGTAGGGGACTAGCGGGCCCCGAGCAGTACTTC

clone_size: -
d_call: TRBD2
j_call: TRBJ2-2
v_call: TRBV3-1
cdr3_aa: CASSPWTSGSLPNTGELFF
cdr3_nt: TGTGCCAGCAGCCCCTGGACTAGCGGGAGTCTCCCGAACACCGGGGAGCTGTTTTTT

clone_size: -
d_call: -
j_call: TRBJ2-7
v_call: TRBV2
cdr3_aa: CASQDTYSYEQYF
cdr3_nt: TGTGCCAGCCAGGACACTTACTCCTACGAGCAGTACTTC

clone_size: few
d_call: TRBD2
j_call: TRBJ2-3
v_call: TRBV3-1
cdr3_aa: CASSQDDGVASGGAVADTQYF
cdr3_nt: TGTGCCAGCAGCCAAGATGACGGGGTTGCTAGCGGGGGGGCGGTCGCAGATACGCAGTATTTT

clone_size: few
d_call: TRBD1
j_call: TRBJ1-2
v_call: TRBV6-1
cdr3_aa: CASGDRGGYGYTF
cdr3_nt: TGTGCCAGCGGAGACAGGGGAGGCTATGGCTACACCTTC

clone_size: -
d_call: TRBD2
j_call: TRBJ2-1
v_call: TRBV13
cdr3_aa: CASSLRPGTSGGNEQFF
cdr3_nt: TGTGCCAGCAGCTTACGTCCGGGGACTAGCGGGGGGAATGAGCAGTTCTTC

clone_size: -
d_call: -
j_call: TRBJ2-5
v_call: TRBV25-1
cdr3_aa: CASRPVVGETQYF
cdr3_nt: TGTGCCAGCAGGCCAGTGGTGGGAGAGACCCAGTACTTC

clone_size: many
d_call: -
j_call: TRBJ2-3
v_call: TRBV7-9
cdr3_aa: CASSLIETADTQYF
cdr3_nt: TGTGCCAGCAGCTTAATAGAAACGGCAGATACGCAGTATTTT

clone_size: many
d_call: -
j_call: TRBJ2-7
v_call: TRBV5-1
cdr3_aa: CASSEARGYEQYF
cdr3_nt: TGCGCCAGCAGCGAGGCCAGGGGATACGAGCAGTACTTC

clone_size: -
d_call: -
j_call: TRBJ2-2
v_call: TRBV4-2
cdr3_aa: CASSQDTLGGELFF
cdr3_nt: TGTGCCAGCAGCCAGGATACCCTAGGCGGGGAGCTGTTTTTT

clone_size: few
d_call: TRBD1
j_call: TRBJ1-5
v_call: TRBV4-1
cdr3_aa: CASSQGQGALNQPQHF
cdr3_nt: TGCGCCAGCAGCCAAGGACAGGGGGCCCTCAATCAGCCCCAGCATTTT

clone_size: -
d_call: -
j_call: TRBJ1-2
v_call: TRBV10-3
cdr3_aa: CATTPGGDYGYTF
cdr3_nt: TGTGCCACTACGCCGGGGGGGGATTATGGCTACACCTTC

clone_size: once
d_call: -
j_call: TRBJ2-7
v_call: TRBV5-1
cdr3_aa: CASSLDWPGYEQYF
cdr3_nt: TGCGCCAGCAGCTTGGACTGGCCGGGGTACGAGCAGTACTTC

clone_size: few
d_call: -
j_call: TRBJ2-7
v_call: TRBV11-2
cdr3_aa: CASSLGWGTDLGFYEQYF
cdr3_nt: TGTGCCAGCAGCTTAGGTTGGGGGACCGACCTTGGTTTTTACGAGCAGTACTTC

clone_size: many
d_call: -
j_call: TRBJ2-5
v_call: TRBV12-3/TRBV12-4
cdr3_aa: CASSGYSQETQYF
cdr3_nt: TGTGCCAGCAGTGGGTATTCCCAAGAGACCCAGTACTTC

clone_size: few
d_call: -
j_call: TRBJ2-1
v_call: TRBV27
cdr3_aa: CASMTVSYNEQFF
cdr3_nt: TGTGCCAGCATGACAGTCTCCTACAATGAGCAGTTCTTC